The 23 T cell receptor beta chains listed next were all sequenced from one sample in a study of metastatic and nonmetastatic thyroid tumors. None of the patients had undergone any treatment ahead of thyroid surgery. TCRdb used MiXCR to call clones anew from the PCR reads. The data hold about 25,000 clones, with over 20% observed a single time. The source material was blood. These TCRs come from a female donor with papillary thyroid cancer or a benign thyroid nodule (not recorded which). Some clones in this sample may be carry-over from other donors' samples.

This clone was counted between two and nine times. Other DNA sequences of this sample code for an identical CDR3. The chain joins TRBV7-8 to TRBJ1-6, with D unresolved. CDR1 SGHVS and CDR2 FQNEAQ come from the germline V gene. This CDR3 is built from 12 residues. V lost 5 bases to trimming and J lost 16 bases, with 15 bases between them. The CDR3 region has the DNA TGTGCCAGCAGCCCTTTTAATTCGCCACTCCACTTT. Amino acids: CASSPFNSPLHF.

This clone was counted many times. V and J are TRBV6-1 and TRBJ2-3, with D tentatively TRBD1 (8 bases). CDR1 and CDR2 from the germline V gene are MNHNS and SASEGT. V was pared by 5 bases and J by 4 bases, with 16 bases between. This CDR3 is built from 15 residues. The CDR3 coding sequence is TGTGCCAGCAGTTCAGCGGGACAGGCTGCAGATACGCAGTATTTT. Translation gives CASSSAGQAADTQYF.

In its sample, this clone is medium-sized. CDR3 residues: CASSYSPAGGYEQYF. The CDR3 nucleotides read TGTGCCAGCAGTTACAGTCCCGCTGGGGGCTACGAGCAGTACTTC. V is TRBV6-5 and J is TRBJ2-7; either TRBD1 or TRBD2 may fit D (5 bases each). This CDR3 has 15 residues. Trimming left V 2 bases short and J 3 bases short, with 14 bases between. The germline gives CDR1 MNHEY, CDR2 SVGAGI.

This clone was counted many times. The chain links TRBV9 to TRBJ2-1; 8 positions agree with TRBD2. Germline V gene sequence: CDR1 SGDLS, CDR2 YYNGEE. J was trimmed by 2 bases and V by 0 bases; bases with no gene match: 4. The CDR3 length is 16 residues. CDR3 sequence reads: CASSVGAGGAYNEQFF. Here the CDR3 DNA reads TGTGCCAGCAGCGTAGGGGCCGGGGGGGCCTACAATGAGCAGTTCTTC.

This clone has a count of ten or more. The V call is TRBV12-3 or TRBV12-4, the J call TRBJ2-4; the D gene could be TRBD1 or TRBD2 (6 bases each). V was pared by 3 bases and J by 6 bases, with 18 bases between. This CDR3 comprises 16 residues. The CDR3 sequence is CASSFSPQGLGNIQYF. In nucleotides, the CDR3 is TGTGCCAGCAGTTTCAGTCCACAGGGACTGGGAAACATTCAGTACTTC.

This clone was detected ten times or more. Other DNA sequences within the sample encode an identical CDR3. This rearrangement joins TRBV12-5 to TRBJ1-2, with D perhaps matching TRBD1 (6 bases). Trimming shortened V by 4 bases and J by 2 bases, and 17 bases separated the two germline ends. CDR1 is LGHNT, CDR2 FRNRAP, per germline. This CDR3 comprises 16 residues. This CDR3 reads CASGWGGPTLNYGYTF. CDR3 DNA: TGTGCTAGTGGTTGGGGGGGGCCCACTTTAAACTATGGCTACACCTTC.

This clone is termed medium-sized (0.01 to 0.1%). The genes are TRBV7-2 and TRBJ2-7; 9 positions match TRBD1. Trimming at V came to 5 bases and at J to 2 bases, leaving 10 bases not matched to a gene. The CDR3 consists of 16 residues. CDR1 and CDR2 from the germline V gene are SGHTA and FQGNSA. CDR3 bases: TGTGCCAGCAGCGGGCCGACCGGGACAGGGACCTACGAGCAGTACTTC. Amino acid sequence: CASSGPTGTGTYEQYF.

This clone was picked up a small number of times. V and J are TRBV6-1 and TRBJ2-2; D is unresolved. V gave up 6 bases and J gave up 3 bases, with 5 bases separating them. Germline V gene data show CDR1 as MNHNS and CDR2 as SASEGT. This CDR3 contains 12 residues. The CDR3: CASRFDTGELFF. The CDR3 coding sequence is TGTGCCAGCAGATTCGACACCGGGGAGCTGTTTTTT.

This clone was found many times. This may be a read error: a much more frequent sequence differs by one nucleotide. The chain links TRBV24-1 to TRBJ2-2, with D uncertain. CDR3 size: 14 residues. Germline CDR1 reads KGHDR; CDR2 reads SFDVKD. V lost 0 bases and J 8 bases, leaving 9 bases between the germline ends. This chain's CDR3 is CATSDLLSKGELFF. The CDR3 nucleotides are TGTGCCACCAGTGATTTGCTGTCCAAGGGGGAGCTGTTTTTT.

The sample holds a few counts of this clone. Possible read error: a much larger clone is one base away. This chain joins TRBV28 and TRBJ2-7, with D possibly matching TRBD2 (5 bases). Germline CDR1 is MDHEN and CDR2 is SYDVKM. The CDR3 has 14 amino acids. With 3 bases removed from V and 5 bases from J, the gap between germline ends came to 14 bases. CDR3 nucleotides: TGTGCCAGCAGTTTGGAGGCACAGAACGACGAGCAGTACTTC. Translated, it gives CASSLEAQNDEQYF.

This clone has at least ten counts. This chain joins TRBV9 and TRBJ2-7; tentatively, D is TRBD1 (6 bases). Germline V lookup: CDR1 SGDLS, CDR2 YYNGEE. With 0 bases removed from V and 2 bases from J, the gap between germline ends came to 9 bases. CDR3 size: 14 residues. CDR3 in DNA: TGTGCCAGCAGCGTAGGAACAGGGACCTACGAGCAGTACTTC. This encodes CASSVGTGTYEQYF.

The chain is built from TRBV10-2 and TRBJ2-5; TRBD2 agrees at 11 bases. This CDR3 contains 15 residues. Trimming cost V 2 bases and J 4 bases; bases outside gene matches: 3. Germline-derived CDR1 and CDR2 are WSHSY and SAAADI. The CDR3 loop reads CASSETSGRLETQYF. The CDR3, as DNA: TGCGCCAGCAGTGAGACTAGCGGGAGATTAGAGACCCAGTACTTC.

This clone was counted many times. The chain carries TRBV5-1 and TRBJ2-3; D possibly corresponds to TRBD1 (6 bases). The CDR3 sequence is 13 residues long. Trimming removed 2 bases from V and 6 bases from J, with 10 bases in between. CDR1 and CDR2 (germline): SGHRS, YFSETQ. The CDR3 nucleotides read TGCGCCAGCAGCTTCACTAGGGGGGATACGCAGTATTTT. It specifies CASSFTRGDTQYF.

The sample holds one count of this clone. This may be a read error, as it is one base from a much larger clone. In DNA form, the CDR3 reads TGTGCCAGCAGCCTAACCTGGGACTGTAACAATGAGCAGTTCTTC. Translation: CASSLTWDCNNEQFF. The J gene is TRBJ2-1, the V gene TRBV11-2; the D gene is possibly TRBD2 (6 bases). The germline CDR1 and CDR2 sequences are SGHAT and FQNNGV. The length of the CDR3 is 15 residues. Trimming stripped 5 bases from V and 5 bases from J, with 16 bases between.

Turning to this clone: This sample includes further DNA sequences coding for the same CDR3. DNA of the CDR3: TGCAGTGCTAGAGACCCTCCTAGCGGTAGGGCCAATGAGCAGTTCTTC. Protein sequence: CSARDPPSGRANEQFF. The chain recombines TRBV20-1 with TRBJ2-1; 7 nucleotides align to TRBD2. This CDR3 has 16 amino acids. Germline V gene sequence: CDR1 DFQATT, CDR2 SNEGSKA (reference sequence). Trimming cost V 0 bases and J 6 bases; bases outside gene matches: 11.

This clone was seen repeatedly, ten times or more. The V gene is TRBV6-4, the J gene TRBJ2-1, with TRBD2 matching 11 bases. The trim removed 3 bases at V and 9 bases at J, leaving 7 bases unmatched. This CDR3 has 15 amino acids. The germline V gene encodes CDR1 MRHNA and CDR2 SNTAGT. CDR3 bases: TGTGCCAGCAGTGAACTAGCGGGGGTCGGAGGTGAGCAGTTCTTC. This encodes CASSELAGVGGEQFF.

There are many counts of this clone. Other DNA sequences from this sample encode an identical CDR3 as well. The V call is TRBV24-1, the J call TRBJ1-1; D ambiguous. Germline CDR1 and CDR2: KGHDR and SFDVKD. The CDR3 is 14 amino acids. Trimming removed 5 bases from V and 3 bases from J, with 12 bases in between. CDR3 nucleotide sequence: TGTGCCACCAGTGCCTCGGGTAGGGACACTGAAGCTTTCTTT. Its translation: CATSASGRDTEAFF.

The chain combines TRBV4-1 with TRBJ2-7; unclear D gene. The germline V gene has CDR1 MGHRA and CDR2 YSYEKL. The CDR3 contains 14 residues. Trimming cost V 0 bases and J 2 bases, with 8 bases left between them. The CDR3: CASSQEVLTYEQYF. DNA for the CDR3: TGCGCCAGCAGCCAAGAAGTCCTTACCTACGAGCAGTACTTC.

There are many counts of this clone. This chain connects TRBV24-1 to TRBJ2-5; 11 bases are shared with TRBD2. Germline lookup yields CDR1 KGHDR and CDR2 SFDVKD. CDR3 length: 15 residues. With V trimmed by 4 bases and J by 5 bases, 5 bases remained unmatched. This CDR3 reads CATSDVSGGGETQYF. The CDR3 nucleotides are TGTGCCACCAGTGACGTTAGCGGGGGGGGTGAGACCCAGTACTTC.

This clone was seen repeatedly, ten times or more. This chain's CDR3 is CASSGRGQEEEKLFF. CDR3 DNA sequence: TGTGCCAGCAGCGGCAGGGGACAGGAGGAGGAAAAACTGTTTTTT. This sequence joins TRBV6-1 and TRBJ1-4, with 8 positions matching TRBD1. V shed 6 bases and J 8 bases; nucleotides not matched to a gene: 11. CDR1 and CDR2 (germline): MNHNS, SASEGT. The CDR3 spans 15 residues.

With respect to this clone: A junction boundary mismatches the germline segment, possibly from a read error. This chain uses TRBV6-2 or TRBV6-3 with TRBJ2-3; D might be TRBD1 (5 bases). Germline V CDR1 and CDR2: MNHEY, SVGEGT. CDR3 length: 16 amino acids. The CDR3 DNA sequence: TGTGCCAGCAGTTACTGTAGGGGCGGAAGCACAGATACTCAGTATTTT. Protein product: CASSYCRGGSTDTQYF.

The rearrangement joins TRBV5-6 to TRBJ2-7; the D call may be TRBD1 or TRBD2 (6 bases each). V shed 3 bases and J shed 6 bases, with 16 bases lying between them. The germline CDR1 and CDR2 sequences are SGHDT and YYEEEE. This CDR3 is 14 amino acids long. The CDR3 loop reads CASSWGARAIEQYF. CDR3 coding DNA: TGTGCCAGCAGCTGGGGGGCCAGGGCCATCGAGCAGTACTTC.

This clone was seen at least ten times. The sample contains more than one DNA sequence encoding this CDR3. The chain joins TRBV11-3 to TRBJ2-2; D gene unclear. This CDR3 contains 13 residues. The germline V gene encodes CDR1 SGHNT and CDR2 YENEEA. Trimming shortened V by 3 bases and J by 4 bases, and 6 bases separated the two germline ends. Here the CDR3 reads CASSFLSTGELFF. CDR3 nucleotide sequence: TGTGCCAGCAGCTTTCTCTCCACCGGGGAGCTGTTTTTT.